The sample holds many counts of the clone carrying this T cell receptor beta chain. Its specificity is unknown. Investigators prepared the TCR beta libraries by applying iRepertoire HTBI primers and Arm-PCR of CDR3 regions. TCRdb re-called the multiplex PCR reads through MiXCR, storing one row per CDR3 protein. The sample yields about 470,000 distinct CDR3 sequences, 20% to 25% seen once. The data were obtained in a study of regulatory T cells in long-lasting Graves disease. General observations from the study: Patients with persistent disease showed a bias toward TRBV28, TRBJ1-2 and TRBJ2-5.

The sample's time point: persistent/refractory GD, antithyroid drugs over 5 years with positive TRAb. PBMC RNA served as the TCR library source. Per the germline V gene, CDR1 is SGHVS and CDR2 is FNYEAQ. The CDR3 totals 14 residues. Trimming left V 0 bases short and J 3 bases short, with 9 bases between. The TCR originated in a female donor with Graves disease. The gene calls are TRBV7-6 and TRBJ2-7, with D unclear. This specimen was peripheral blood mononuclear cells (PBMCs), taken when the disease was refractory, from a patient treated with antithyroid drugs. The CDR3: CASSLAAASYEQYF. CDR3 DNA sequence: TGTGCCAGCAGCTTAGCGGCAGCGAGCTACGAGCAGTACTTC.